This T cell receptor beta chain was obtained from a study of blood T cell repertoires in COVID-19. About the study: Sample material is recorded as cDNA or gDNA derived from T cells, B-cell-depleted T cells, or PBMCs.

The CDR3 extends over 13 amino acids. From germline, CDR1 is MNHNY and CDR2 SVGAGI (reference sequence). Unmatched junction bases numbered 9, after V lost 6 bases and J lost 8 bases. In the study's own analysis: Estimates of nucleated cell counts were drawn from the amplification of reference gene primers. Assay: immunoSEQ multiplex PCR; the TCRdb copy retains only in-frame clones and omits some. V and J calls and clone size are those listed in that table; D and trimming were worked out from the DNA. This table has about 360,000 clones, about 88% appearing once. Patients in Seattle were enrolled during active infection, then followed longitudinally.

The material sequenced was peripheral blood. The clonotype comes from a woman between 55 and 75 years old with COVID-19, enrolled during active disease. The V and J genes are TRBV6-6 and TRBJ1-2; 7 positions agree with TRBD1. The CDR3 is CASSPQGSHGYTF. CDR3 DNA: TGTGCCAGCAGCCCACAGGGGAGCCACGGCTACACCTTC.